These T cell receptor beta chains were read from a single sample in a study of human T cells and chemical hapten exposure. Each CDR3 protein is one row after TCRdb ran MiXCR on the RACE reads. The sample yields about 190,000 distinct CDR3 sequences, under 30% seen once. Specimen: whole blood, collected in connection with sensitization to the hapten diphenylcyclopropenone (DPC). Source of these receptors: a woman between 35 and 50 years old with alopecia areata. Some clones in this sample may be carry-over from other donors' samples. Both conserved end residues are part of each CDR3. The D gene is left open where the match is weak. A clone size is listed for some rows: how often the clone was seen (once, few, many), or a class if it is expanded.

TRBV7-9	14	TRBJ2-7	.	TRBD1	CASSPTGGTYEQYF	TGTGCCAGCAGTCCGACAGGGGGTACCTACGAGCAGTACTTC
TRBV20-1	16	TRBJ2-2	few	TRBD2	CSARPGLAGESGELFF	TGCAGTGCTAGACCAGGGCTAGCGGGAGAGTCCGGGGAGCTGTTTTTT
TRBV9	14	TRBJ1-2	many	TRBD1	CASSVGQGNYGYTF	TGTGCCAGCAGCGTAGGACAGGGGAACTATGGCTACACCTTC
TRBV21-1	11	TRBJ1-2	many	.	CASSAVSGYTF	TGTGCCAGCAGCGCTGTAAGTGGCTACACCTTC
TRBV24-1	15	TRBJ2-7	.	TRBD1	CATGLIGQGVEEQYF	TGTGCCACCGGACTTATCGGACAGGGGGTAGAAGAGCAGTACTTC
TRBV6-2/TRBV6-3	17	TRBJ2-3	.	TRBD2	CASSYSKLAGAGDTQYF	TGTGCCAGCAGTTACTCGAAACTAGCGGGAGCCGGAGATACGCAGTATTTT
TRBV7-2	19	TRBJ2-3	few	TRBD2	CASSFTGTSGYRSTDTQYF	TGTGCCAGCAGCTTTACCGGGACTAGCGGCTATAGGAGCACAGATACGCAGTATTTT
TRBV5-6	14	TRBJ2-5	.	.	CASSLANSPETQYF	TGTGCCAGCAGCTTGGCGAACAGTCCCGAGACCCAGTACTTC
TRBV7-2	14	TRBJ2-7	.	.	CASAHPRSSYEQYF	TGTGCCAGCGCCCACCCCCGGAGCTCCTACGAGCAGTACTTC
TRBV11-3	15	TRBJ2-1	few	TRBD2	CASSPGLAGNNEQFF	TGTGCCAGCAGCCCTGGGCTAGCGGGAAACAATGAGCAGTTCTTC
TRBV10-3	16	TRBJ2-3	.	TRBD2	CAISVLAGGTTDTQYF	TGTGCCATCAGTGTACTAGCGGGAGGTACCACAGATACGCAGTATTTT
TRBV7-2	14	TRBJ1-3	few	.	CASSFGDRRNTIYF	TGTGCCAGCAGCTTTGGGGATAGGAGAAACACCATATATTTT
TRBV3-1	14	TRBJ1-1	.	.	CASSQASGNTEAFF	TGTGCCAGCAGCCAAGCCTCTGGGAACACTGAAGCTTTCTTT
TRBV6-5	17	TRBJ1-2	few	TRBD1	CASSYSKAGQGDYGYTF	TGTGCCAGCAGTTACTCGAAGGCGGGGCAGGGGGACTATGGCTACACCTTC
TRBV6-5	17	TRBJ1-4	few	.	CATRRPGRDATNEKLFF	TGTGCTACCCGCCGGCCCGGCCGCGATGCAACTAATGAAAAACTGTTTTTT
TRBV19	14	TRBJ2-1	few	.	CASSPREAYNEQFF	TGTGCCAGTAGCCCCAGGGAGGCCTACAATGAGCAGTTCTTC
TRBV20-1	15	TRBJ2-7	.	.	CSAKTGIRSPNEQYF	TGCAGTGCTAAAACCGGGATCAGGAGCCCCAACGAGCAGTACTTC
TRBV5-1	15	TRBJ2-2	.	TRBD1	CASSLGTGLTGELFF	TGCGCCAGCAGCTTGGGGACAGGGCTCACCGGGGAGCTGTTTTTT
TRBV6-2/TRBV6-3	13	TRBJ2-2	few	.	CASSQQTTGELFF	TGTGCCAGCAGTCAACAAACAACCGGGGAGCTGTTTTTT
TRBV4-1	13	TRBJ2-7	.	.	CASSRDGEREQYF	TGCGCCAGCAGCCGGGACGGGGAGCGGGAGCAGTACTTC
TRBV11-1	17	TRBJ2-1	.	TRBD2	CASSRLGASGSKNEQFF	TGTGCCAGCAGTCGCCTAGGGGCTAGCGGGAGCAAGAATGAGCAGTTCTTC